The present T cell receptor beta chain was sequenced within a study of T-cell reconstitution after alpha-beta-depleted transplantation in children. A few counts support this clonotype. Unique molecular identifiers were used to barcode this TCRbeta library. One entry per CDR3 protein results from TCRdb running MiXCR on the PCR reads. The table has 170,000 or so distinct CDR3 sequences, roughly 6.8% seen once. The input for sequencing was PBMCs from the stem cell graft donor, taken from the stem cell graft. This TCR was sampled from a human donor who donated a stem cell graft to a child with Wiskott-Aldrich syndrome.

Here the CDR3 reads CASREDPAGTDTQYF. The CDR3 DNA sequence: TGTGCCAGCAGAGAGGACCCGGCGGGCACAGATACGCAGTATTTT. The V gene is TRBV6-1, the J gene TRBJ2-3; no clear D gene. Per the germline V gene, CDR1 is MNHNS and CDR2 is SASEGT. V was trimmed by 6 bases and J by 1 base, leaving 14 bases between them. This CDR3 has 15 residues.